The clone carrying this T cell receptor beta chain was seen a handful of times. The data stem from a study of blood T cell repertoires in COVID-19. Authors' analysis steps: Reference gene primer amplification gave nucleated cell count estimates. Here immunoSEQ multiplex PCR was the method, and the copy in TCRdb shows in-frame clones only, minus some. The V and J calls and the clone size are those of that table, but D and trimming were determined from the DNA. The table lists approximately 150,000 clones, around four fifths of them singletons. Trimming at V came to 4 bases and at J to 6 bases, leaving 6 bases not matched to a gene. The length of the CDR3 is 15 residues. In germline, CDR1 is KGHDR, CDR2 SFDVKD.

This chain joins TRBV24-1 and TRBJ2-1, with TRBD1 matching 9 bases. Sample: PBMCs or T cells enriched from blood (not recorded which). This TCR was recovered from a woman in her fifties or sixties with acute COVID-19. CDR3 bases: TGTGCCACCAGTGACGGACAGGGGTTTCGCAATGAGCAGTTCTTC. This translates into CATSDGQGFRNEQFF.